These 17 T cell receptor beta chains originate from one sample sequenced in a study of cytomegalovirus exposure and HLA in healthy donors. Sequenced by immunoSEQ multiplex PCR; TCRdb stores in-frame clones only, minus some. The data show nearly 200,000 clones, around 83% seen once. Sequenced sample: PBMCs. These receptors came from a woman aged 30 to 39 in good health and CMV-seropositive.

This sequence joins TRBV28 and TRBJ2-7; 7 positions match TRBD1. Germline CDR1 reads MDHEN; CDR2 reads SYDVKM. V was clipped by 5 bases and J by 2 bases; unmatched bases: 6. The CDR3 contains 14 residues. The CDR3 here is CASSHQQGTYEQYF. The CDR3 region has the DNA TGTGCCAGCAGTCACCAACAGGGGACCTACGAGCAGTACTTC.

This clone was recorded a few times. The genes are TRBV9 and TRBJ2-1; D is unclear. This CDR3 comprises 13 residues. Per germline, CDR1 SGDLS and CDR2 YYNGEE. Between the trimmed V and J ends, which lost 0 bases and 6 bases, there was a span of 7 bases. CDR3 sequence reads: CASSVGLLNEQFF. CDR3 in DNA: TGTGCCAGCAGCGTAGGTCTCCTCAATGAGCAGTTCTTC.

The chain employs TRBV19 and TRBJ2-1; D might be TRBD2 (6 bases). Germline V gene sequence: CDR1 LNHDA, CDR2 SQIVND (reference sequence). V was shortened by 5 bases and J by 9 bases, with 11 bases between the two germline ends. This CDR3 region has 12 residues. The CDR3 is CASSLLGGEQFF. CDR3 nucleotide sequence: TGTGCCAGTAGTCTTCTGGGGGGTGAGCAGTTCTTC.

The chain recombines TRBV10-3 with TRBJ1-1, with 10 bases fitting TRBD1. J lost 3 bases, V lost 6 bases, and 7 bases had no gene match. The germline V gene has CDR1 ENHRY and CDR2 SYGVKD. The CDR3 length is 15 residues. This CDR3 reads CAIRGTGAGYTEAFF. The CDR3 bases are TGTGCCATCAGGGGGACAGGGGCAGGATACACTGAAGCTTTCTTT.

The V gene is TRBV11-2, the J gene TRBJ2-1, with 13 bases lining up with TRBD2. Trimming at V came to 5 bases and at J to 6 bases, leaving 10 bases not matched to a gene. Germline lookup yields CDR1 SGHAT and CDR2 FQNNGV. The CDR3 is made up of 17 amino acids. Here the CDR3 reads CASSTRMTSGRSNEQFF. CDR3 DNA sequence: TGTGCCAGCAGCACCCGGATGACTAGCGGGAGGAGCAATGAGCAGTTCTTC. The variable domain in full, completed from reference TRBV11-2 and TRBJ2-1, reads EAGVAQSPRYKIIEKRQSVAFWCNPISGHATLYWYQQILGQGPKLLIQFQNNGVVDDSQLPKDRFSAERLKGVDSTLKIQPAKLEDSAVYLCASSTRMTSGRSNEQFFGPGTRLTVL.

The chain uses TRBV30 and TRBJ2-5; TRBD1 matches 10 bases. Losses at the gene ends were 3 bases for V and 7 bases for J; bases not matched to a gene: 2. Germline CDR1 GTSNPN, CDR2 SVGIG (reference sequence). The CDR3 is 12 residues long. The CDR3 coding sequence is TGTGCCTGGAGCCGGGACAGGGGGACCCAGTACTTC. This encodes CAWSRDRGTQYF.

The CDR3, as DNA: TGTGCCAGCAGTGACCCTGGACAGGGATATAAGTATGGCTACACCTTC. Translated, it gives CASSDPGQGYKYGYTF. The rearrangement uses TRBV6-1 and TRBJ1-2, with 8 nucleotides matching TRBD1. CDR3 size: 16 residues. Trimming took 3 bases from V and 5 from J; bases not matched to a gene: 11. CDR1 and CDR2 (germline): MNHNS, SASEGT.

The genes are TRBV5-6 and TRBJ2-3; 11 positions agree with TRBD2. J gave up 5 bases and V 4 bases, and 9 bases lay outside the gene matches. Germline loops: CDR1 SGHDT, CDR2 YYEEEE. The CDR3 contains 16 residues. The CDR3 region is CASSILTSGNRDTQYF. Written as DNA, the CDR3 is TGTGCCAGCAGCATACTGACTAGCGGGAATAGAGATACGCAGTATTTT.

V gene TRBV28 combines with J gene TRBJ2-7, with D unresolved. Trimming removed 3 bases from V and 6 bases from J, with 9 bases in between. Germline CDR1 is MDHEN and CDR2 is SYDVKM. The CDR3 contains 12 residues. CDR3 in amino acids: CASSFGSGEQYF. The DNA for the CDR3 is TGTGCCAGCAGTTTCGGTTCTGGCGAGCAGTACTTC.

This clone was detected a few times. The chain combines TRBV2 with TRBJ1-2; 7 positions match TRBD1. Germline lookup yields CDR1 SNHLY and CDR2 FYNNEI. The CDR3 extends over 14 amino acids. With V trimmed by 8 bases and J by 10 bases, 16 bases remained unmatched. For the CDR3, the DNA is TGTGCCAGCGCCCAAGCCCGACAGGGCTCCCTCTACACCTTC. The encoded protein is CASAQARQGSLYTF.

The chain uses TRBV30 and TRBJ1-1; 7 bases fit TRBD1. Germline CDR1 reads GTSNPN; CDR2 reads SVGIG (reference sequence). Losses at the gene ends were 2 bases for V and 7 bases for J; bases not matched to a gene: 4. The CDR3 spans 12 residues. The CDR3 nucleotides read TGTGCCTGGAGTTTAACAGGGGATGAAGCTTTCTTT. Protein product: CAWSLTGDEAFF.

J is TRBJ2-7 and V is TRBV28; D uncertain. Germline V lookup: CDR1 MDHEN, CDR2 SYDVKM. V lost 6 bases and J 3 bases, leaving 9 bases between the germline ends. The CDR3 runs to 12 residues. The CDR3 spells CASRRTGYEQYF. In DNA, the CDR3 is TGTGCCAGCAGGCGTACGGGCTACGAGCAGTACTTC.

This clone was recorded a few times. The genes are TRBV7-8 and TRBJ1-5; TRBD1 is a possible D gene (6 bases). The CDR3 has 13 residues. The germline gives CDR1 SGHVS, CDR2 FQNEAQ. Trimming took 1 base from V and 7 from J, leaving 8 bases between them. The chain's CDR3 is CASSLDRAQPQHF. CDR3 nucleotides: TGTGCCAGCAGCTTAGACAGGGCGCAGCCCCAGCATTTT.

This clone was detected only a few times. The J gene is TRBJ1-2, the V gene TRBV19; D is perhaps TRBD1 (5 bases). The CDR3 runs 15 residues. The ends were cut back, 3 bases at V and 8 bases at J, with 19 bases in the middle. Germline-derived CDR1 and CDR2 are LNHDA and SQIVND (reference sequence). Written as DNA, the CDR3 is TGTGCCAGTAGTATCCCGCAGGTTCGGGGGGACGGCTACACCTTC. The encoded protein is CASSIPQVRGDGYTF. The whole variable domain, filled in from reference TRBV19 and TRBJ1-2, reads DGGITQSPKYLFRKEGQNVTLSCEQNLNHDAMYWYRQDPGQGLRLIYYSQIVNDFQKGDIAEGYSVSREKKESFPLTVTSAQKNPTAFYLCASSIPQVRGDGYTFGSGTRLTVV.

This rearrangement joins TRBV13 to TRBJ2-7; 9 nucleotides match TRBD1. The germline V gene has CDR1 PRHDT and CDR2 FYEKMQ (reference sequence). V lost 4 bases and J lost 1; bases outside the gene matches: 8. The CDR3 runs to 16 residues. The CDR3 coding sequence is TGTGCCAGCAGCTCACTGACCGGGACAGGGTCCTACGAGCAGTACTTC. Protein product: CASSSLTGTGSYEQYF.

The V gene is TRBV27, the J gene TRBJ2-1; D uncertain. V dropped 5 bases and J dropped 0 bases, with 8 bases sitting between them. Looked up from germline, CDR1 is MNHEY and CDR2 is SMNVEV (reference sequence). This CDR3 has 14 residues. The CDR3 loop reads CASSPIDSYNEQFF. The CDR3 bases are TGTGCCAGCAGTCCCATAGACTCCTACAATGAGCAGTTCTTC.

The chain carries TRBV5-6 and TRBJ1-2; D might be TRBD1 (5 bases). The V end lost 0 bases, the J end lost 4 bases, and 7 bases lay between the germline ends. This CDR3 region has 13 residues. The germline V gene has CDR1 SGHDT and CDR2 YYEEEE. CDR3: CASSLGDSYGYTF. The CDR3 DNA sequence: TGTGCCAGCAGCTTGGGAGACAGCTATGGCTACACCTTC.